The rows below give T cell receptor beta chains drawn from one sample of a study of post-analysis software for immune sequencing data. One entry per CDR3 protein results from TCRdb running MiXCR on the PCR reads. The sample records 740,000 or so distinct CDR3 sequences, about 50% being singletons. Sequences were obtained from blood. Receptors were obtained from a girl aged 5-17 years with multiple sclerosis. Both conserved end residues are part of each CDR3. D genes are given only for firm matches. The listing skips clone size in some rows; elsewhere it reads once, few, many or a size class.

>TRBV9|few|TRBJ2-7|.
TGTGCCAGCAGCGAAAGGGGCCTCTCCTACGAGCAGTACTTC
CASSERGLSYEQYF
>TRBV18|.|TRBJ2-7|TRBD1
TGTGCCAGCTCACACGGACAGGGATGGAACGAGCAGTACTTC
CASSHGQGWNEQYF
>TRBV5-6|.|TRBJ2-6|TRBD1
TGTGCCAGCAGCACGATCAGGGGGTCTGGGGCCAACGTCCTGACTTTC
CASSTIRGSGANVLTF
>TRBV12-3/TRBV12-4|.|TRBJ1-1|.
TGTGCCAGCAAAACCGGGGGGGGTAACACTGAAGCTTTCTTT
CASKTGGGNTEAFF
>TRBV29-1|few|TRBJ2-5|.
TGCAGCGTCGGCAGGGGGGAGTACCAAGAGACCCAGTACTTC
CSVGRGEYQETQYF
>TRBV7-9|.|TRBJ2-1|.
TGTGCCAGCAGCGCGAGGGCTGCCCCCTACAATGAGCAGTTCTTC
CASSARAAPYNEQFF
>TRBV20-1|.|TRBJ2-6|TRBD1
TGCAGTGCTCACCCTGGTCCGGGACAGGATGCCTCTGGGGCCAACGTCCTGACTTTC
CSAHPGPGQDASGANVLTF
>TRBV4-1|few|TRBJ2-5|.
TGCGCCAGCAGCCCATGGGCTAGCGAGATCCAAGAGACCCAGTACTTC
CASSPWASEIQETQYF
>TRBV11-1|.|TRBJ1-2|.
TGTGCCAGCAGCTACCATACAGGGAACTATGGCTACACCTTC
CASSYHTGNYGYTF
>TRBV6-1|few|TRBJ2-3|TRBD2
TGTGCCAGCAGTCCCCCCGCTAGCGGGAGCCTGAACGGGGGCACAGATACGCAGTATTTT
CASSPPASGSLNGGTDTQYF
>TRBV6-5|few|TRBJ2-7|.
TGTGCCAGCAGTTCGAACCCAGGGACTCCACAAGAGCAGTACTTC
CASSSNPGTPQEQYF
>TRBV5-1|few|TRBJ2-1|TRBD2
TGCGCCAGCAGTAACGGCGGGGGGCCATACAATGAGCAGTTCTTC
CASSNGGGPYNEQFF
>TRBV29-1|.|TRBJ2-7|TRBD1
TGCAGCGTTGAGGGGACAGGGGTCTACGAGCAGTACTTC
CSVEGTGVYEQYF
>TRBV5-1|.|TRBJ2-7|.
TGCGCCAGCAGCCCCGCGGCGGGTAGGCCCTACGAGCAGTACTTC
CASSPAAGRPYEQYF
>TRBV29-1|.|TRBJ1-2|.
TGCAGCGTTGCCGGCACCCCAAACTATGGCTACACCTTC
CSVAGTPNYGYTF
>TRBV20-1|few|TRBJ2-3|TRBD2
TGCAGTGCTCCAGGGACTAGCGGGATAACAGATACGCAGTATTTT
CSAPGTSGITDTQYF
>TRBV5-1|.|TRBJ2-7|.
TGCGCCAGCAGCCTCAGGGATAACGAGCAGTACTTC
CASSLRDNEQYF
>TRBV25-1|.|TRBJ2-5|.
TGTGCCAGCAGTGGGACAGGGCGGGAGGAGACCCAGTACTTC
CASSGTGREETQYF
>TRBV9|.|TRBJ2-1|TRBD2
TGTGCCAGCAGCGGCGGACTAGCATCAAGGCACAATGAGCAGTTCTTC
CASSGGLASRHNEQFF
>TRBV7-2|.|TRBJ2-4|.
TGTGCCAGCAGCTTCACGCCCCGGGACCCCAAGTGGTACTTC
CASSFTPRDPKWYF
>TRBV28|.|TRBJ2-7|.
TGTGCCAGCAGTTCGTCCCCGGTTTACGAGCAGTACTTC
CASSSSPVYEQYF
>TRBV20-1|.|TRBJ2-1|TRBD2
TGCAGCGCTAGAGATCGGGGGGACCATGAGCAGTTCTTC
CSARDRGDHEQFF
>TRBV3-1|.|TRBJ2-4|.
TGTGCCAGCAGCCAAGGGGGGGGGCGAAGGGCCAAAAACATTCAGTACTTC
CASSQGGGRRAKNIQYF
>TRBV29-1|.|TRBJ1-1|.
TGCAGCGTCGAATCGGGACGGTACACTGAAGCTTTCTTT
CSVESGRYTEAFF
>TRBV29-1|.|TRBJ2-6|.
TGCAGCGTTGAAGATCGCTTTGGGGGGGCCAACGTCCTGACTTTC
CSVEDRFGGANVLTF
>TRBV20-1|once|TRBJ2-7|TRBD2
TGCAGTGCCAAGGCACTAGCGGGGGATTTATCCTACGAGCAGTACTTC
CSAKALAGDLSYEQYF
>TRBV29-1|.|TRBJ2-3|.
TGCAGCGTGGCCGGCTCTCCTAGCGATAGCACAGATACGCAGTATTTT
CSVAGSPSDSTDTQYF
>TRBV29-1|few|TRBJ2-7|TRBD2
TGCAGCGTACTAGCGGAAACCTACGAGCAGTACTTC
CSVLAETYEQYF
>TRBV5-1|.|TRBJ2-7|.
TGCGCCAGCAGCTTGGTTAAAGGACAGCGGAGGTACGAGCAGTACTTC
CASSLVKGQRRYEQYF
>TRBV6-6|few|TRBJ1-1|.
TGTGCCAGCAGTTACCCCCCCGGGGTTGGGACTGAAGCTTTCTTT
CASSYPPGVGTEAFF
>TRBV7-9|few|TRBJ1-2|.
TGTGCCAGCAGTTTTCTCCGTCGAGGCTACACCTTC
CASSFLRRGYTF
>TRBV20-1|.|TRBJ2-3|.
TGCAGTCCCAGCAAATCTAGCACAGATACGCAGTATTTT
CSPSKSSTDTQYF
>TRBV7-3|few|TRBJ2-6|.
TGTGCCAGCAGCTTGACAGGCATCCCTACTTACTCTGGGGCCAACGTCCTGACTTTC
CASSLTGIPTYSGANVLTF
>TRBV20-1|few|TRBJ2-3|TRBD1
TGCAGTGCTAGGGGCAGGGGGCTCGCAGATACGCAATATTTT
CSARGRGLADTQYF
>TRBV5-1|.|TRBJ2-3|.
TGCGCCAGCAGCCGACAGCCTCTCACAGATACGCAGTATTTT
CASSRQPLTDTQYF
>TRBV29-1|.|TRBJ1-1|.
TGCAGCGGGGGCCCCCGGGAGAACACTGAAGCTTTCTTT
CSGGPRENTEAFF
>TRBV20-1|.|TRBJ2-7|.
TGCAGTGCTCGAGAGGCCCGTAGGGCCTACGAGCAGTACTTC
CSAREARRAYEQYF
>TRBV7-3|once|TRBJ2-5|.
TGTGCCAGCAGCTGGCTAGCTGGAGAGACCCAGTACTTC
CASSWLAGETQYF
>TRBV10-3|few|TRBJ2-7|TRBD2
TGTGCCATCAGTGAGTCGTCTAGCGGGGGAACTTACGAGCAGTACTTC
CAISESSSGGTYEQYF
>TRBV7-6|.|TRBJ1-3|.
TGTGCCAGCAGCTTAAGGTCCGATGGAAACACCATATATTTT
CASSLRSDGNTIYF
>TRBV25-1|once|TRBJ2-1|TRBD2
TGTGCCAGCAGGAGCGGGAAATTCTCCTACAATGAGCAGTTCTTC
CASRSGKFSYNEQFF
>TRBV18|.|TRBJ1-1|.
TGTGCCAGTAACCACGGCAGGGAGACTGAAGCTTTCTTT
CASNHGRETEAFF
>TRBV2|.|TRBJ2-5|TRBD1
TGTGCCAGCAGTGTCCAGGCCTTTGCTAGCCCCACAGGGGCCCAGTACTTC
CASSVQAFASPTGAQYF
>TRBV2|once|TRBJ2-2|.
TGTGCCAGCAGTGAAGTGCGGGACACCGGGGAGCTGTTTTTT
CASSEVRDTGELFF
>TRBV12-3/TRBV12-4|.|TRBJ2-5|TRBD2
TGTGCCAGCAGTTTCGGTGGGAGGGCCCTCGAGACCCAGTACTTC
CASSFGGRALETQYF
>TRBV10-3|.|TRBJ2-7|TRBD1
TGTGCCATCAGGGGACAGGGCCCCTACGAGCAGTACTTC
CAIRGQGPYEQYF
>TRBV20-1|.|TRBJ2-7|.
TGCAGTGCTAGAAAAACTTCCGGGACAAACGAGCAGGACTTC
CSARKTSGTNEQDF
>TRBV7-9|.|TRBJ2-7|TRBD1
TGTGCCAGCAGCTTATCAACAGGGGAAGCGTACGAGCAGTACTTC
CASSLSTGEAYEQYF
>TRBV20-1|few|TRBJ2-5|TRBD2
TGCAGTGCTAATACGGGACTAGCGGATTACTACCAAGAGACCCAGTACTTC
CSANTGLADYYQETQYF
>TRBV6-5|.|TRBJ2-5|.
TGTGCCAGCAGTTACTCGAGGCTCGCACACACGGGGTACTTC
CASSYSRLAHTGYF
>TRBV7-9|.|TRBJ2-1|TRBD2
TGTGCCAGCAGCCCCCGGGAGGCTCACAATGAGCAGTTCTTC
CASSPREAHNEQFF
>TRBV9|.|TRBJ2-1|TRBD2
TGTGCCAGCAGCGCCAGGACTAGCGGGCTCTACAATGAGCAGTTCTTC
CASSARTSGLYNEQFF